Sequencing of this T cell receptor beta chain was carried out in a study of cytomegalovirus exposure and HLA in healthy donors. About the research overall: A data release that came early held 75 million to 85 million unique TCRs from HLA-typed donors. General study results and limits: Diagnosis of cytomegalovirus status made by the classifier reportedly showed high specificity and sensitivity. Later analysis revealed greater clonal expansion in HLA-associated TCR beta chains than in equally common others.

This clone has more than one count but fewer than ten. The antigen is undetermined. Primers included in the PCR were 60 Vbeta and 13 Jbeta primers. The repertoire was sequenced with immunoSEQ multiplex PCR; TCRdb's copy has only in-frame clones and lacks some. The sample shows about 180,000 clones, roughly 83% of them seen only once. In germline, CDR1 is SGHNT, CDR2 YYREEE (reference sequence). This CDR3 is 15 amino acids long. J lost 3 bases, V lost 2 bases, and 7 bases had no gene match. The rearrangement joins TRBV5-4 to TRBJ2-7, with TRBD1 matching over 8 bases. This clonotype was sampled from a boy aged 2 to 9 in good health and CMV-seronegative. The sample taken for sequencing was PBMCs. The CDR3 DNA reads as TGTGCCAGCAGCTTTTTTACAGGGGGAGTCTACGAGCAGTACTTC. Its protein product is CASSFFTGGVYEQYF.